The 2 T cell receptor beta chains below were found in one sample sequenced in a study of blood T cell repertoires in COVID-19 (dated by TCRdb to the early 2020s). Receptors were amplified or captured by the immunoSEQ multiplex PCR assay. Here the immuneACCESS table is served through TCRdb, limited to in-frame sequences with V and J called. Missing clones are a known gap in these copies; in checked studies unresolved V genes cover under half, and the rest lacks a known reason. The sample yields roughly 160,000 clones; roughly 84% were counted once. In total, the top ten clones hold around 18% of the sample. Sequenced: PBMCs or T cells enriched from blood (not recorded which). Every receptor here comes from a man aged 60 to 69 who had recovered from COVID-19.

The V gene is TRBV29-1, the J gene TRBJ2-7, with 8 nucleotides matching TRBD1. The ends lost 4 bases at V and 2 bases at J; junction bases unmatched: 10. Germline V gene lookup returns CDR1 SQVTM and CDR2 ANQGSEA. This CDR3 is 15 amino acids long. CDR3: CSVVPMTGATYEQYF. The DNA of the CDR3 is TGCAGCGTTGTCCCGATGACAGGGGCGACCTACGAGCAGTACTTC.

The chain recombines TRBV5-6 with TRBJ1-1; tentative D call: TRBD1 (5 bases). Deletions cut 4 bases from V and 1 base from J, with 14 bases between. This CDR3 has 15 amino acids. Germline V CDR1 and CDR2: SGHDT, YYEEEE. The CDR3 loop reads CASSPAATGNTEAFF. CDR3 in DNA: TGTGCCAGCAGCCCTGCCGCTACAGGGAACACTGAAGCTTTCTTT.